This TCR beta chain was captured by sequencing in a study of T cell responses to AZD1222 COVID-19 vaccine. Sequencing used immunoSEQ multiplex PCR; TCRdb keeps in-frame clones, though not all of them. This sample has 86,000 or so clones, with 70% to 90% found just once. Overall study findings and caveats: Donors were largely white British and mainly female; clonal diversity was possibly underestimated.

V shed 4 bases and J 0 bases; nucleotides not matched to a gene: 4. The CDR3 has 18 residues. CDR1 and CDR2 (germline): SGHNT, YENEEA. Concerning this clone itself: The antigen remains undetermined.

The source was peripheral blood, collected 28 days after the second AZD1222 dose. The chain joins TRBV11-3 to TRBJ2-2, with 14 bases aligning to TRBD2. The receptor was isolated from an adult who received the AZD1222 COVID-19 vaccine. CDR3 in amino acids: CASSSWTSGGPNTGELFF. CDR3 sequence (DNA): TGTGCCAGCAGCTCTTGGACTAGCGGGGGGCCGAACACCGGGGAGCTGTTTTTT.